The count of the clone carrying this T cell receptor beta chain is one. Its specificity is unknown. This entry is derived from a study of blood T cells in healthy people across ages. Study findings and constraints: The unknown donor CMV status may have confounded expanded clonotype changes.

There are 12 residues in the CDR3. Looked up from germline, CDR1 is SQVTM and CDR2 is ANQGSEA. V lost 4 bases and J 10 bases, leaving 14 bases between the germline ends. A second 7 to 11 cycle PCR used barcoded and J-beta primers. TCRdb re-called the 5' RACE reads with MiXCR, one entry per CDR3 protein. Found here are about 400,000 distinct CDR3 sequences, about 52% of them singletons; the top ten hold 45% to 55%. The source of this sequence is a man in his sixties in good health. The specimen sequenced was blood. The chain joins TRBV29-1 to TRBJ2-1; D gene uncertain. The CDR3 reads CSVGLSQYEQFF. CDR3 coding DNA: TGCAGCGTTGGGCTTTCCCAATACGAGCAGTTCTTC.